The entry that follows covers one T cell receptor beta chain sequence. Its antigen is undetermined. TCRdb used MiXCR to reprocess the reads, holding one entry per CDR3 protein. The table shows 600,000 to 800,000 distinct CDR3 sequences, with roughly 24% occurring only once. These data originate in a study of T cell repertoires in cytomegalovirus infection. Study-wide points: Clonotypes of TCR beta that were HLA-C-restricted and CMV-specific dominated the ex vivo response.

From germline, CDR1 is SGDLS and CDR2 YYNGEE. J was trimmed by 7 bases and V by 7 bases; bases with no gene match: 5. The CDR3 consists of 13 residues. The chain couples TRBV9 to TRBJ2-1, with TRBD2 matching over 10 bases. This TCR derives from a human donor in good health (CMV status not recorded). Some clones in this sample may be carry-over from other donors' samples. Sequencing used CD8+ T cells from PBMCs. The CDR3 protein is CASSKRGGNEQFF. The CDR3, as DNA: TGTGCCAGCTCCAAGCGGGGGGGTAATGAGCAGTTCTTC.